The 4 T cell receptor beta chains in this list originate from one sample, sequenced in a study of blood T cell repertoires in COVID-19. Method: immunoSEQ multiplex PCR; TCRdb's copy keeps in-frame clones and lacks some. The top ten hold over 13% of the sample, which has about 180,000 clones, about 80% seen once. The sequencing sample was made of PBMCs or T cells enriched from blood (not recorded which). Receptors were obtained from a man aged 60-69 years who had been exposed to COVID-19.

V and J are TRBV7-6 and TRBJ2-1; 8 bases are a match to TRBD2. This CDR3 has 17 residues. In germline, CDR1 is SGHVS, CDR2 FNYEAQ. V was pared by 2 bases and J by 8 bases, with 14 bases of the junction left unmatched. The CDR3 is CASSLSTSGFPGDEQFF. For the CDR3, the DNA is TGTGCCAGCAGCTTAAGTACTAGCGGCTTCCCTGGCGATGAGCAGTTCTTC.

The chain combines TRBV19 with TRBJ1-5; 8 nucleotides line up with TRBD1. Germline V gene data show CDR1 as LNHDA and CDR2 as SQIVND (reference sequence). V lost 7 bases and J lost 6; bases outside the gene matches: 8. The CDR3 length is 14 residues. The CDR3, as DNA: TGTGCCAGTACAGGGGAACAGGGGGGTCAGCCCCAGCATTTT. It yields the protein CASTGEQGGQPQHF. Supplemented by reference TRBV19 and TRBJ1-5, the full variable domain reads DGGITQSPKYLFRKEGQNVTLSCEQNLNHDAMYWYRQDPGQGLRLIYYSQIVNDFQKGDIAEGYSVSREKKESFPLTVTSAQKNPTAFYLCASTGEQGGQPQHFGDGTRLSIL.

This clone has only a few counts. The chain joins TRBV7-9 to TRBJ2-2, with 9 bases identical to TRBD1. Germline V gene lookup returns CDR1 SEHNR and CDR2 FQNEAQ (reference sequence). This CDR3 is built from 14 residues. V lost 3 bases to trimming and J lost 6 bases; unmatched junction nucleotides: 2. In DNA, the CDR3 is TGTGCCAGCAGCTTGACAGGGGGGTCCGGGGAGCTGTTTTTT. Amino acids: CASSLTGGSGELFF.

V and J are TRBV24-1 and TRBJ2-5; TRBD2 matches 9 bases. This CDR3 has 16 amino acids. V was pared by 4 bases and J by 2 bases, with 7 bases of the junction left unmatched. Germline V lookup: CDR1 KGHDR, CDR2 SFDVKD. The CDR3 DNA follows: TGTGCCACCAGTGAACCAGGGACTAGCCGACAAGAGACCCAGTACTTC. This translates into CATSEPGTSRQETQYF.